This T cell receptor (beta chain) emerged from a study of T cells in Graves' hyperthyroidism and ophthalmopathy. Amplification of TCR beta CDR3 regions used RNA as the template. A first-round RT-PCR of the TCR CDR3 used the HTBI primer set. TCRdb analysed the multiplex PCR reads with MiXCR anew, one entry per CDR3 protein. The table records roughly 580,000 distinct CDR3 sequences, 35% to 55% of them present only once. Overall study findings and caveats: The blood repertoire included most of the expanded thyroid clonotypes above 0.001.

This clonotype has more than one count but fewer than ten. The antigen is unknown. Germline values: CDR1 SEHNR, CDR2 FQNEAQ (reference sequence). The CDR3 totals 18 residues. V was clipped by 3 bases and J by 4 bases, with 24 bases between them. This sequence joins TRBV7-9 and TRBJ1-1; D might be TRBD1 (5 bases). The sequence derives from a young woman with Graves' hyperthyroidism. Sequencing was done on a sample of peripheral blood or thyroid tissue (not recorded which). The CDR3 region has the DNA TGTGCCAGCAGCTTTCGGGTAGGGGCCGTATTTTCGGGCACTGAAGCTTTCTTT. It encodes CASSFRVGAVFSGTEAFF.